This T cell receptor beta chain is drawn from a study of CD4 and CD8 cells across lung adenocarcinoma regions. This CDR3 contains 14 residues. Germline lookup yields CDR1 MNHEY and CDR2 SVGAGI. Trimming stripped 2 bases from V and 1 base from J, with 5 bases between. Localized lung adenocarcinoma, a non-small cell lung cancer, affected the donors. TCRdb passed the PCR reads through MiXCR, listing each CDR3 protein once. The data contain around 4,000 distinct CDR3 sequences, roughly two thirds of them singletons. This clonotype was found once. With a much larger clone just one base away, this may be a read error.

The rearrangement uses TRBV6-5 and TRBJ2-2; possible D gene TRBD1, 5 bases. Sequencing was performed on CD8+ T cells from the margin of a lung tumor. This TCR was recovered from a female donor with lung adenocarcinoma. The CD4 and CD8 labels of this study may be unreliable. The CDR3 here is CASSYQGNTGELFF. In DNA, the CDR3 is TGTGCCAGCAGTTACCAGGGGAACACCGGGGAGCTGTTTTTT.